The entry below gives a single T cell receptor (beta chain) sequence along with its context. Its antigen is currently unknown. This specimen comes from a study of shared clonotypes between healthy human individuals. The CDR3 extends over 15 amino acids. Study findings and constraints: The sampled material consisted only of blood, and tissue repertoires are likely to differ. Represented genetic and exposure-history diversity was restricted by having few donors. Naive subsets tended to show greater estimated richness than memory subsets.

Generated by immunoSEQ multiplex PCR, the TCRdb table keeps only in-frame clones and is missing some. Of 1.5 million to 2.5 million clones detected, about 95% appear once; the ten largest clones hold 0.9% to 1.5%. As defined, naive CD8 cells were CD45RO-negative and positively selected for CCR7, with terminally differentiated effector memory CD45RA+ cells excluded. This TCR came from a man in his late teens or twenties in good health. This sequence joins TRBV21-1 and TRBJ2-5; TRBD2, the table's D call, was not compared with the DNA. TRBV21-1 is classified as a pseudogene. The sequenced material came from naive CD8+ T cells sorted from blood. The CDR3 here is CASSTTSGTGETQYF. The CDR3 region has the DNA TGTGCCAGCTCGACGACTAGCGGGACGGGAGAGACCCAGTACTTC.